The present TCR beta chain was sequenced within a study of cytomegalovirus exposure and HLA in healthy donors. V lost 6 bases and J lost 0, with 19 bases in between. The CDR3 spans 16 residues. Germline CDR1 and CDR2: SQVTM and ANQGSEA. Study-wide findings and caveats: According to the study, some 160 TCR beta chains were cytomegalovirus-associated. As a later analysis revealed, most CMV-associated TCR beta chains appeared HLA-restricted.

Comments on this clone: Its antigen remains unidentified.

The PCR made use of 60 Vbeta and 13 Jbeta primers. Some clones are missing from TCRdb's copy, which holds only in-frame ones; the method was immunoSEQ multiplex PCR. The table lists under 130,000 clones, approximately 72% of them singletons. Specimen: PBMCs. V is TRBV29-1 and J is TRBJ2-3; maybe TRBD1 (6 bases). The clonotype was recovered from a man aged 25-45 years in good health and CMV-seronegative. The CDR3, as DNA: TGCAGCGTAAACACTGGGGGCACTCCTAGCACAGATACGCAGTATTTT. It encodes CSVNTGGTPSTDTQYF.